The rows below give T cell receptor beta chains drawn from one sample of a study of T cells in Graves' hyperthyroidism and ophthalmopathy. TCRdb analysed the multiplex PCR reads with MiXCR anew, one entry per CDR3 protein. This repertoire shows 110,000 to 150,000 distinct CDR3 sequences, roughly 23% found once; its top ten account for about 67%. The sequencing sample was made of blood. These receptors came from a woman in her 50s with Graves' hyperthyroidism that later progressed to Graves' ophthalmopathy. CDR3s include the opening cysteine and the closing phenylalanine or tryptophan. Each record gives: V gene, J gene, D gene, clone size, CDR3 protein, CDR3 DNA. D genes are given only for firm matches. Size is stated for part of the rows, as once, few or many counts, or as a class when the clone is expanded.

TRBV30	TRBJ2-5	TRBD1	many	CAWGTGGAQETQYF	TGTGCCTGGGGAACAGGGGGCGCCCAAGAGACCCAGTACTTC
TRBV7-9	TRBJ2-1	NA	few	CASSSPGLSINEQFF	TGTGCCAGCAGCTCCCCGGGACTTTCCATCAATGAGCAGTTCTTC
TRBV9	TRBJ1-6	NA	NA	CASSVVPGNSPLHF	TGTGCCAGCAGCGTAGTCCCCGGTAATTCACCCCTCCACTTT
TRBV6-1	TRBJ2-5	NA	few	CASGTQETQYF	TGTGCCAGCGGGACCCAAGAGACCCAGTACTTC
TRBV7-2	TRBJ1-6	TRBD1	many	CASSKQGPHNSPLHF	TGTGCCAGCAGTAAACAGGGGCCCCATAATTCACCCCTCCACTTT
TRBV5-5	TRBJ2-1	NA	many	CASSFSSPNEQFF	TGTGCCAGCAGCTTTTCCAGCCCTAATGAGCAGTTCTTC
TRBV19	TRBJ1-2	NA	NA	CASSSGQLLYGYTF	TGTGCCAGCAGCTCGGGGCAGCTTCTCTATGGCTACACCTTC
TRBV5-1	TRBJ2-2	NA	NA	CASSPQGYTGELFF	TGCGCCAGCAGTCCTCAGGGGTACACCGGGGAGCTGTTTTTT
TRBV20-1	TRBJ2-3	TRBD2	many	CSASVIGTSGPGDTQYF	TGCAGTGCTAGTGTGATTGGCACTAGCGGGCCGGGGGATACGCAGTATTTT
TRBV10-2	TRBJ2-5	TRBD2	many	CASSTTSGGETQYF	TGCGCCAGCAGTACGACTAGCGGGGGGGAGACCCAGTACTTC
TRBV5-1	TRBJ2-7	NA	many	CASSLWAGGNGRGYEQYF	TGCGCCAGCAGCTTGTGGGCAGGGGGGAACGGGAGAGGCTACGAGCAGTACTTC
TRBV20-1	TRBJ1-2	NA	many	CSARGGGSRYGYTF	TGCAGTGCTAGAGGCGGGGGGTCCCGATATGGCTACACCTTC
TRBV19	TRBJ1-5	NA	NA	CASNSVPGPQHF	TGTGCCAGTAATTCCGTTCCGGGACCCCAGCATTTT
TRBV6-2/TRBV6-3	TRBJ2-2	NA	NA	CASSTLKGELFF	TGTGCCAGCAGTACTCTTAAAGGGGAACTGTTTTTT
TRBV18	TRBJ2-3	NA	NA	CASSRSGNTDTQYF	TGTGCCAGCTCACGCTCAGGGAACACAGATACGCAGTATTTT
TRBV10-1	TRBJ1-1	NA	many	CASSESGSTGTEAFF	TGCGCCAGCAGTGAGTCGGGGTCTACGGGCACTGAAGCTTTCTTT
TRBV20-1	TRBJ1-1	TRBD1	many	CSARTTGAGTEAFF	TGCAGTGCCAGAACTACAGGGGCGGGCACTGAAGCTTTCTTT
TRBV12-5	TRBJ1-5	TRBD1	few	CASGPHHGGTGKHF	TGTGCTAGTGGGCCTCACCACGGCGGGACAGGGAAACATTTT
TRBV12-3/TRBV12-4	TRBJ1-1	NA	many	CASTLETDTEAFF	TGTGCCAGCACCCTCGAGACTGACACTGAAGCTTTCTTT
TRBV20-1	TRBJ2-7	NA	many	CSANSYEQYF	TGCAGTGCTAACTCCTACGAGCAGTACTTC
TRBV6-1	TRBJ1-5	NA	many	CASSEALSQPQHF	TGTGCCAGCAGTGAAGCGTTGTCTCAGCCCCAGCATTTT
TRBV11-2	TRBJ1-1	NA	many	CASSQRTMNTEAFF	TGTGCCAGCAGTCAACGGACGATGAACACTGAAGCTTTCTTT
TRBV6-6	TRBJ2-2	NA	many	CASSYSIGVSGTGELFF	TGTGCCAGCAGTTACTCGATAGGGGTTTCAGGGACCGGGGAGCTGTTTTTT
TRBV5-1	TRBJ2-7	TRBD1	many	CASSEQGAEYEQYF	TGCGCCAGCAGCGAACAGGGGGCGGAATACGAGCAGTACTTC
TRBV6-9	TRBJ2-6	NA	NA	CASSLGNGANVLTF	TGTGCCAGCAGTTTAGGGAACGGGGCCAACGTCCTGACTTTC
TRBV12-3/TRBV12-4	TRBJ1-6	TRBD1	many	CASKWTGWDSPLHF	TGTGCCAGCAAATGGACAGGATGGGACTCACCCCTCCACTTT
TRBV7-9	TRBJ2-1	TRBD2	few	CASSPQGLAGSEQFF	TGTGCCAGCAGCCCCCAGGGACTAGCGGGAAGTGAGCAGTTCTTC
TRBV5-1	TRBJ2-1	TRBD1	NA	CASSLGQGVSSSYNEQFF	TGCGCCAGCAGCTTGGGGCAGGGGGTATCCAGCTCCTACAATGAGCAGTTCTTC
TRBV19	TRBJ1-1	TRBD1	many	CASHVSRQGRTEAFF	TGTGCCAGTCATGTTTCCCGACAGGGGAGGACTGAAGCTTTCTTT
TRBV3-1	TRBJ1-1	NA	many	CASSQAGRTNTEAFF	TGTGCCAGCAGCCAAGCGGGACGGACGAACACTGAAGCTTTCTTT
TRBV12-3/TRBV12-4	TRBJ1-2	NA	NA	CASSYTGLPGYTF	TGTGCCAGCAGTTACACAGGTTTGCCGGGCTACACCTTC
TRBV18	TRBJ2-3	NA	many	CASSAPGGTDTQYF	TGTGCCAGCTCTGCCCCAGGGGGCACAGATACGCAGTATTTT
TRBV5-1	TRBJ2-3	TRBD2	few	CASSLARGGSTDTQYF	TGCGCCAGCAGCTTGGCCCGGGGGGGATCGACAGATACGCAGTATTTT
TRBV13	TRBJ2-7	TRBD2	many	CASSLSSGNAYEQYF	TGTGCCAGCAGCTTAAGTAGCGGGAACGCCTACGAGCAGTACTTC
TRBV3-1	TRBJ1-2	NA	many	CASSQAGSFGPGYTF	TGTGCCAGCAGCCAAGCCGGGAGCTTTGGACCTGGCTACACCTTC
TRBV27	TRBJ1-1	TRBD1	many	CASSADRGNTEAFF	TGTGCCAGCAGTGCGGACAGGGGGAACACTGAAGCTTTCTTT
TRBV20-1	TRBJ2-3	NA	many	CSARRDLSSTDTQYF	TGCAGTGCTCGCAGGGATCTTTCTAGCACAGATACGCAGTATTTT
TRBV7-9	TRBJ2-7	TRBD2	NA	CASSSTSGRDEQYF	TGTGCCAGCAGCTCGACTAGCGGGAGAGACGAGCAGTACTTC
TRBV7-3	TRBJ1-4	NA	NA	CASSGIRGTGAGEKLFF	TGTGCCAGCAGCGGAATTAGAGGGACGGGGGCGGGTGAAAAACTGTTTTTT
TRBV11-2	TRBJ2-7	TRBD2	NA	CASSLLGGGSSSYEQYF	TGTGCCAGCAGCTTGTTGGGGGGGGGATCCAGCTCCTACGAGCAGTACTTC
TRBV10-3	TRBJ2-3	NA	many	CAISEGGTRGPTDTQYF	TGTGCCATCAGTGAGGGTGGCACTAGAGGGCCCACAGATACGCAGTATTTT
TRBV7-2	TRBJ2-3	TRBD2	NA	CASRSGSHGTDTQYF	TGTGCCAGCAGGAGCGGGAGCCATGGCACAGATACGCAGTATTTT
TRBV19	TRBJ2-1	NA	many	CASSIGPQARNEQFF	TGTGCCAGTAGTATTGGTCCACAGGCCCGGAATGAGCAGTTCTTC
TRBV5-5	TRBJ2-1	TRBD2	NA	CASSSIAGFDNEQFF	TGTGCCAGCAGCTCGATAGCGGGGTTCGACAATGAGCAGTTCTTC
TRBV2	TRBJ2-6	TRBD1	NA	CASRGTGGSGANVLTF	TGTGCCAGCAGAGGGACAGGGGGATCTGGGGCCAACGTCCTGACTTTC
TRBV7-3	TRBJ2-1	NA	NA	CAGSPYSRTVSSYNEQFF	TGTGCCGGCAGCCCCTATTCCCGTACCGTCAGCTCCTACAATGAGCAGTTCTTC
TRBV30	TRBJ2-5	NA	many	CAWSSVFGGETQYF	TGTGCCTGGAGTTCAGTTTTCGGGGGCGAGACCCAGTACTTC
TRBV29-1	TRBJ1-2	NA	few	CSVEVSGGTMSRGYTF	TGCAGCGTTGAAGTATCGGGGGGGACAATGTCGCGTGGCTACACCTTC
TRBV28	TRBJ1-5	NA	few	CASSSRQPQHF	TGTGCCAGCAGTTCTAGGCAGCCCCAGCATTTT
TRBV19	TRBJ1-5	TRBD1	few	CASRMDRGTYQPQHF	TGTGCCAGTAGGATGGACAGGGGGACATATCAGCCCCAGCATTTT
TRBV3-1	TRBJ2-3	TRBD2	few	CASSQRGASGRAVGTQYF	TGTGCCAGCAGCCAAAGAGGGGCCAGCGGGAGGGCCGTGGGTACGCAGTATTTT
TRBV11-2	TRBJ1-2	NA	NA	CASSLGFGQNYGYTF	TGTGCCAGCAGCTTAGGCTTTGGGCAAAACTATGGCTACACCTTC
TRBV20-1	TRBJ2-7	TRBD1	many	CSAKPGTGGGYEQYF	TGCAGTGCTAAACCCGGGACAGGTGGAGGATACGAGCAGTACTTC